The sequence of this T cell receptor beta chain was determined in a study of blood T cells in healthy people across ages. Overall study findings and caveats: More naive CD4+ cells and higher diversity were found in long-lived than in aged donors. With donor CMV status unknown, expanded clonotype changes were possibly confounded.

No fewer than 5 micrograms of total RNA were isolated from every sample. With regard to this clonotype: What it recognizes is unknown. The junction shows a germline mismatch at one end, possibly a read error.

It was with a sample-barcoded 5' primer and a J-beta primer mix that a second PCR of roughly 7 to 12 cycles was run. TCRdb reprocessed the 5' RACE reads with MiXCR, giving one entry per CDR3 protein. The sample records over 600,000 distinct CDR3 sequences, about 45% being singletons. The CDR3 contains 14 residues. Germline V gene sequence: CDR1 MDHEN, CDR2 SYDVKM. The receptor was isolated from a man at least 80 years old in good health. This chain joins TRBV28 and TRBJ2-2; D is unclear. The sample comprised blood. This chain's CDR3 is CASSLRGSTRELFF. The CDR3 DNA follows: TGTGCCAGCAGTTTAAGAGGATCCACCCGGGAGCTGTTTTTT.